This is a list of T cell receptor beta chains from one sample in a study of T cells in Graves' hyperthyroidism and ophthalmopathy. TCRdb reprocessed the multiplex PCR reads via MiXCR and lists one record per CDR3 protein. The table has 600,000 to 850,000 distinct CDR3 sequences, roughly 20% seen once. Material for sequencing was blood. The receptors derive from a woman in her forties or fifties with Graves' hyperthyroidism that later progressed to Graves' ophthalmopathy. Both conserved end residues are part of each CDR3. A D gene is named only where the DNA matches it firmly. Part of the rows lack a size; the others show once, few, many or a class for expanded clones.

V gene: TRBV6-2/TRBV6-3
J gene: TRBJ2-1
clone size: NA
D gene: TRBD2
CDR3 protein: CASGLRGLAGGNEQFF
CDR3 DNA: TGTGCCAGCGGCCTTCGGGGACTAGCGGGGGGGAATGAGCAGTTCTTC

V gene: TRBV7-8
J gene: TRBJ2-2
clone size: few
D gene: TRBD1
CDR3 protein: CASSPTGHRGNTGELFF
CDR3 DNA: TGTGCCAGCAGCCCTACGGGCCACAGGGGGAACACCGGGGAGCTGTTTTTT

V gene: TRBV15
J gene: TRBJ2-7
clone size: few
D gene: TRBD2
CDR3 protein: CATSRDLGLAGEQYF
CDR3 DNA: TGTGCCACCAGCAGAGATCTTGGACTAGCGGGCGAGCAGTACTTC

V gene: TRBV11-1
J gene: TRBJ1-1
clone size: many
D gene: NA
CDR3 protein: CASSAHGTDTEAFF
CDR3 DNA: TGTGCCAGCAGCGCGCACGGGACGGACACTGAAGCTTTCTTT

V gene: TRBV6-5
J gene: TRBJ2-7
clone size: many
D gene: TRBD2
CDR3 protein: CASSYDGLAGSSYEQYF
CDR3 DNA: TGTGCCAGCAGTTACGACGGACTAGCGGGAAGCTCCTACGAGCAGTACTTC

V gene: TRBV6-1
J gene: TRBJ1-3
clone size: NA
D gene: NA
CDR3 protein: CASSEVGNRHGNTIYF
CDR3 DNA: TGTGCCAGCAGTGAAGTGGGGAACAGACATGGAAACACCATATATTTT

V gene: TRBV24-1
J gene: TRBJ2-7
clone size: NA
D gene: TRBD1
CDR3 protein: CATSERDRANEQYF
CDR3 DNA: TGTGCCACCAGTGAGAGGGACAGGGCGAACGAGCAGTACTTC

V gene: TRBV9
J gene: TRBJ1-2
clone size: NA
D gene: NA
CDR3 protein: CASSVGGGGDYGYTF
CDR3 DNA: TGTGCCAGCAGCGTAGGGGGGGGGGGTGACTATGGCTACACCTTC

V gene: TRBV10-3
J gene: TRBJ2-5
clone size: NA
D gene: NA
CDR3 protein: CAITGTPRETQYF
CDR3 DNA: TGTGCCATCACTGGGACTCCCCGAGAGACCCAGTACTTC

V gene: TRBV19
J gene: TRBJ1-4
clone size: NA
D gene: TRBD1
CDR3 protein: CASIEQGVGEKLFF
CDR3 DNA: TGTGCCAGTATTGAACAGGGGGTTGGCGAAAAACTGTTTTTT

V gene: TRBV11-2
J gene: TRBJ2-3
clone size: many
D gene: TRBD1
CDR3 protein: CASSLVGTVSATDTQYF
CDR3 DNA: TGTGCCAGCAGCTTAGTTGGGACAGTTTCCGCCACAGATACGCAGTATTTT

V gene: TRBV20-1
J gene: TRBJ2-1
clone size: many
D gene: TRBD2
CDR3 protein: CSATPGLAGVDNEQFF
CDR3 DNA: TGCAGTGCTACGCCGGGACTAGCGGGGGTTGACAATGAGCAGTTCTTC

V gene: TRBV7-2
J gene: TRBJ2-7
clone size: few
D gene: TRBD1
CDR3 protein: CASSLVGGTGGIDEQYF
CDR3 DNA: TGTGCCAGCAGCTTAGTGGGAGGGACAGGGGGCATTGACGAGCAGTACTTC